This is a list of T cell receptor beta chains from one sample in a study of glioma-infiltrating T cells. TCRdb re-derived calls from the multiplex PCR reads in MiXCR, one entry per CDR3 protein. The table has about 110,000 distinct CDR3 sequences, less than 30% seen once. Source material: glioma tissue, nonneoplastic brain tissue, or PBMCs (not recorded which). The receptors were gathered from a human donor with low-grade glioma or glioblastoma, undergoing nonglioma brain surgery, or in good health (not recorded which). Each CDR3 is given with its conserved first and last residue. A D gene is named only where the DNA matches it firmly. Clone size is not always given. Where it is, it says once, few, many or a class for expanded clones.

len	d_gene	v_gene	j_gene	abundance	CDR3nt	CDR3aa
14	.	TRBV11-3	TRBJ2-5	few	TGTGCCAGCAGCTTATCTAGAGGAGAAGAGACCCAGTACTTC	CASSLSRGEETQYF
13	.	TRBV3-1	TRBJ1-2	many	TGTGCCAGCAGCCTGCCGGGCTACTATGGCTACACCTTC	CASSLPGYYGYTF
17	.	TRBV27	TRBJ1-2	many	TGTGCCAGCAGTCCGTTGGACGGATCCTCATCCGCCTATGGCTACACCTTC	CASSPLDGSSSAYGYTF
11	.	TRBV7-2	TRBJ2-5	many	TGTGCCAGCAGCTACTCCGCCACTCAGTACTTC	CASSYSATQYF
13	.	TRBV7-2	TRBJ1-1	many	TGTGCCAGCAGTCTGAGATGGAACACTGAAGCTTTCTTT	CASSLRWNTEAFF
12	.	TRBV29-1	TRBJ1-2	.	TGCAGCGTTGAAAGGATAAACTATGGCTACACCTTC	CSVERINYGYTF
15	.	TRBV4-2	TRBJ2-1	many	TGTGCCAGCAGCCAAGAAAGGCGGACCCACAATGAGCAGTTCTTC	CASSQERRTHNEQFF
20	TRBD1	TRBV19	TRBJ1-6	few	TGTGCCAGTAGTATAGACCCGCGGACAGGGTCTCTAAAAAGGGGTTCACCCCTCCACTTT	CASSIDPRTGSLKRGSPLHF
14	.	TRBV7-9	TRBJ1-1	many	TGTGCCAGCAGCTTTAACAAAGAGAACACTGAAGCTTTCTTT	CASSFNKENTEAFF
13	.	TRBV7-3	TRBJ2-7	many	TGTGCCAGCAGCCGCCCTGGCTCCTACGAGCAGTACTTC	CASSRPGSYEQYF
14	.	TRBV6-2/TRBV6-3	TRBJ1-1	large	TGTGCCAGCAGTTACAAGGGCTCGGACACTGAAGCTTTCTTT	CASSYKGSDTEAFF
14	.	TRBV12-5	TRBJ2-1	few	TGTGCTAGTGGTTTGGCCGACAGTGGCGATGAGCAGTTCTTC	CASGLADSGDEQFF
16	.	TRBV6-5	TRBJ2-7	many	TGTGCCAGCAGTTACTCGATAGGTCAGGGGGGACCCGAGCAGTACTTC	CASSYSIGQGGPEQYF
19	TRBD2	TRBV7-2	TRBJ2-7	few	TGTGCCAGCAGCTTAGTGGCTAGCGGGGGGGCTTCATCTTCCTACGAGCAGTACTTC	CASSLVASGGASSSYEQYF
15	TRBD2	TRBV5-1	TRBJ2-7	once	TGCGCCAGCAGCTTGGTAGCGGGAAGTTTCTACGAGCAGTACTTC	CASSLVAGSFYEQYF
14	TRBD1	TRBV20-1	TRBJ2-7	once	TGCAGTGCAACGGACAGGGGTGAATTCTACGCGCAGTACTTC	CSATDRGEFYAQYF
14	TRBD1	TRBV7-2	TRBJ1-1	many	TGTGCCAGCAGCTTACAGGGGGCTACAACTGAAGCTTTCTTT	CASSLQGATTEAFF
15	.	TRBV6-2/TRBV6-3	TRBJ1-1	many	TGTGCCAGCAGTTACCTCGGGGTAATGAACACTGAAGCTTTCTTT	CASSYLGVMNTEAFF
15	.	TRBV14	TRBJ1-1	many	TGTGCCAGCAGCCAAGAGACCGCCTGGCGTACTGAAGCTTTCTTT	CASSQETAWRTEAFF
13	.	TRBV6-2/TRBV6-3	TRBJ1-1	many	TGTGCCACCAACGTACTGTTGAACACTGAAGCTTTCTTT	CATNVLLNTEAFF
15	TRBD2	TRBV29-1	TRBJ2-7	many	TGCAGCGTTCGGGGGCTAGCGGGAGAAAGCTACGAGCAGTACTTC	CSVRGLAGESYEQYF
12	.	TRBV11-2	TRBJ2-5	.	TGTGCCAGCAGCTTAACTGGTTTAACCCAGTACTTC	CASSLTGLTQYF
14	TRBD2	TRBV6-1	TRBJ2-7	many	TGTGCCAGCAGTCTCCTAGCGGGATTCTACGAGCAGTACTTC	CASSLLAGFYEQYF
19	.	TRBV6-6	TRBJ1-4	.	TGTGCCAGCAGTTACCTTTTTGGACGGACCCGCGCAACTAGTGAAAACCTGTTTTTT	CASSYLFGRTRATSENLFF
12	.	TRBV12-3/TRBV12-4	TRBJ1-1	many	TGTGCCATCAGGCCTGGGAACACTGAAGCTTTCTTT	CAIRPGNTEAFF
14	TRBD2	TRBV20-1	TRBJ2-3	many	TGCAGTGCTAGTCCGGGCGGGGGTACAGATACGCAGTATTTT	CSASPGGGTDTQYF
15	.	TRBV5-8	TRBJ1-5	many	TGTGCCAGCAGCTCGGGACAAAAGATCAATCAGCCCCAGCATTTT	CASSSGQKINQPQHF
13	.	TRBV30	TRBJ2-3	.	TGTGCCTGGAGTAGGGTTAGCGCAGATACGCAGTATTTT	CAWSRVSADTQYF
15	TRBD2	TRBV28	TRBJ2-7	many	TGTGCCAGCAGTTCATCCGGGACTAGCCAAAGCGAGCAGTACTTC	CASSSSGTSQSEQYF
14	.	TRBV27	TRBJ2-6	many	TGTGCCTCCCGGGGGATCTCTGGGGCCAACGTCCTGACTTTC	CASRGISGANVLTF
12	.	TRBV25-1	TRBJ2-7	many	TGTGCCAGCAGTGAATGGTCCTACGAGCAGTACTTC	CASSEWSYEQYF
13	.	TRBV3-1	TRBJ1-2	.	TGTGCCAGCAGCCGGACCCTTAACTATGGCTACACCTTC	CASSRTLNYGYTF
13	TRBD2	TRBV29-1	TRBJ2-1	many	TGCAGCGTTGTGAAGCGGGAGCTCAATGAGCAGTTCTTC	CSVVKRELNEQFF
12	.	TRBV7-3	TRBJ1-1	many	TGTGCCAGCAGCTTCAGGGTCAATGAAGCTTTCTTT	CASSFRVNEAFF
16	.	TRBV7-6	TRBJ1-1	many	TGTGCCAGCAGCTTAGACCTAGGGCAGATAAACACTGAAGCTTTCTTT	CASSLDLGQINTEAFF
18	.	TRBV4-3	TRBJ2-1	many	TGCGCCAGCAGCCAAGATCCTATCCGAGGGAGCTCCTACAATGAGCAGTTCTTC	CASSQDPIRGSSYNEQFF
15	TRBD1	TRBV5-1	TRBJ1-5	many	TGCGCCAGCAGCCAGGGGACAGGGGCCCATCAGCCCCAGCATTTT	CASSQGTGAHQPQHF
17	.	TRBV19	TRBJ2-1	few	TGTGCCAGTAGTATGAAAGGGGGAGGTCTTCTTAACAATGAGCAGTTCTTC	CASSMKGGGLLNNEQFF
12	.	TRBV7-2	TRBJ2-7	many	TGTGCCAGCAGCTTAACCCGGGACGAGCAGTACTTC	CASSLTRDEQYF
13	.	TRBV29-1	TRBJ2-5	.	TGCAGTATAGGCTTGGGGCCTCAAGAGACCCAGTACTTC	CSIGLGPQETQYF
15	.	TRBV7-7	TRBJ2-3	many	TGTGCCAGCAGCCCGTCTGTGGCTAGCACAGATACGCAGTATTTT	CASSPSVASTDTQYF
13	TRBD1	TRBV4-3	TRBJ1-2	many	TGCGCCAGCAGCTATCAGGGGGACTATGGCTACACCTTC	CASSYQGDYGYTF
12	.	TRBV4-1	TRBJ2-3	many	TGCGCCAGCAGCCCTCTAGGGGATACGCAGTATTTT	CASSPLGDTQYF
14	.	TRBV9	TRBJ1-3	many	TGTGCCAGCAGCGGGGGATGGGCTGGAAACACCATATATTTT	CASSGGWAGNTIYF
16	.	TRBV6-2/TRBV6-3	TRBJ1-1	.	TGTGCCAGCAGTTACTATTCCAGAAACATGAACTCTGAAGCTTTCTTT	CASSYYSRNMNSEAFF
15	TRBD1	TRBV9	TRBJ1-2	many	TGTGCCAGCAGCGTAGCGACAGGGGATACCTATGGCTACACCTTC	CASSVATGDTYGYTF
15	.	TRBV12-3/TRBV12-4	TRBJ2-1	many	TGTGCCAGCAGTTTAGTTCCCACCAGAGTCAATGAGCAGTTCTTC	CASSLVPTRVNEQFF
11	.	TRBV30	TRBJ1-1	.	TGTTCCTGGAGTTTTACAGGGGAAGCTTTCTTT	CSWSFTGEAFF
13	.	TRBV5-4	TRBJ1-2	many	TGTGCCAGCAGATCACGACAGGCCTATGGCTACACCTTC	CASRSRQAYGYTF
14	TRBD2	TRBV29-1	TRBJ2-3	.	TGCAGCGTTGACTCTAGCGGATTCACAGATACGCAGTATTTT	CSVDSSGFTDTQYF
14	.	TRBV4-1	TRBJ1-2	many	TGCGCCAGCAGCTTATCGATAGGGGACATTGGCTACACCTTC	CASSLSIGDIGYTF
14	TRBD1	TRBV6-5	TRBJ1-5	.	TGTGCCAGCAGTCGACCCGGGGACAGCAAGCCCCAGCATTTT	CASSRPGDSKPQHF
14	TRBD1	TRBV7-2	TRBJ1-5	many	TGTGCCAGCAGCGGACAGGGCTTCAGACAGCCCCAGCATTTT	CASSGQGFRQPQHF
13	TRBD1	TRBV20-1	TRBJ1-2	many	TGCAGTGCTAGTCTCGGGACAGAAGGCGGCTACACCTTC	CSASLGTEGGYTF
16	.	TRBV14	TRBJ1-1	.	TGTGCCAGCACCCAAGAAGCGCGATCCACGGCCCCTGAAGCTTTCTTT	CASTQEARSTAPEAFF
19	.	TRBV18	TRBJ1-5	few	TGTGCCAGCTCACCACCGGGCCAGGGCCGCCTACATAGCAATCAGCCCCAGCATTTT	CASSPPGQGRLHSNQPQHF
14	.	TRBV7-9	TRBJ2-2	many	TGTGCCAGCAGCCCCTTCGCGAACACCGGGGAGCTGTTTTTT	CASSPFANTGELFF
15	.	TRBV18	TRBJ2-3	many	TGTGCCAGCTCACTCGACTGGCGTAGCACAGATACGCAGTATTTT	CASSLDWRSTDTQYF
14	.	TRBV7-9	TRBJ1-2	.	TGTGCCAGCAATCTCGACAGAATGAACTATGGCTACACCTTC	CASNLDRMNYGYTF
14	.	TRBV12-3/TRBV12-4	TRBJ1-1	many	TGTGCCAGCAGTACTAGTGGGATGAACACTGAAGCTTTCTTT	CASSTSGMNTEAFF